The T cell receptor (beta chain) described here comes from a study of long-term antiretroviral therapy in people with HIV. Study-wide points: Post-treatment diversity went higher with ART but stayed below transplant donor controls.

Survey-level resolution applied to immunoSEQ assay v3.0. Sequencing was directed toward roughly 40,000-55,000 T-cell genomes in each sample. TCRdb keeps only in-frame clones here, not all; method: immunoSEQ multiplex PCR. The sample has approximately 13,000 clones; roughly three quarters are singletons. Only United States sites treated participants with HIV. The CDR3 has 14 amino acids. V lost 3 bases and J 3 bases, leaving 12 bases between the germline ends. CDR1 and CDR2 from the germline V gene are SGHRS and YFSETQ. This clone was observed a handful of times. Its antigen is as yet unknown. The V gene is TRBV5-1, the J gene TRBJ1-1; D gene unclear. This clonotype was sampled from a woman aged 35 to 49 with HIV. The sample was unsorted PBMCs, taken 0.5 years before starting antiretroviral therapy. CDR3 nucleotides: TGCGCCAGCAGCTCAATACTACCGGACACTGAAGCTTTCTTT. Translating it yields CASSSILPDTEAFF.